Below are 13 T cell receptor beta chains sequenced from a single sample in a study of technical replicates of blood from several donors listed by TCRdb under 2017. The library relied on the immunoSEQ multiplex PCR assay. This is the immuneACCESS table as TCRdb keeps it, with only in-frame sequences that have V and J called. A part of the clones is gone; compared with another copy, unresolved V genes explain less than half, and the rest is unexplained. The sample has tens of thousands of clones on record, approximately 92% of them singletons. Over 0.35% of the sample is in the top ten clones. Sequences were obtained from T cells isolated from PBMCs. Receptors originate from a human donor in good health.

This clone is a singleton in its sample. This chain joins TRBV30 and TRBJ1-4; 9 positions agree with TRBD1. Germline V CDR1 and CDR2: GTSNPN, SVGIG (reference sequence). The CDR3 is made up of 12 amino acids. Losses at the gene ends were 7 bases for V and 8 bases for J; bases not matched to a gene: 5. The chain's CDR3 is CALDRGDEKLFF. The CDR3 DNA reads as TGTGCCTTAGACAGGGGGGACGAAAAACTGTTTTTT.

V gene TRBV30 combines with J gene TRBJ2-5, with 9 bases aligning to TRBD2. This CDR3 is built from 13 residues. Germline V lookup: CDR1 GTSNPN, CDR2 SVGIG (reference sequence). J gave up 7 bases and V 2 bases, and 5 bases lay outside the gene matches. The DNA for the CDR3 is TGTGCCTGGAGTACCGCGGGAGGGGGGACCCAGTACTTC. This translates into CAWSTAGGGTQYF.

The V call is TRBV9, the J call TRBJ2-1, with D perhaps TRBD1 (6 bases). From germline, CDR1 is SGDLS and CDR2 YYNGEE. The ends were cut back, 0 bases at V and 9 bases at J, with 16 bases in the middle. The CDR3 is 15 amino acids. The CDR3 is CASSVVRGPWGEQFF. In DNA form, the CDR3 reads TGTGCCAGCAGCGTAGTCAGGGGCCCCTGGGGTGAGCAGTTCTTC.

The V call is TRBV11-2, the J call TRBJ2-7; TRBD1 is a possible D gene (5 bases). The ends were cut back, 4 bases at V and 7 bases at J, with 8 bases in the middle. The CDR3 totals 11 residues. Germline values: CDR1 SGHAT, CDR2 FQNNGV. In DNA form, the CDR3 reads TGTGCCAGCAGCTCCCGACAGGAGCAGTACTTC. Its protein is CASSSRQEQYF.

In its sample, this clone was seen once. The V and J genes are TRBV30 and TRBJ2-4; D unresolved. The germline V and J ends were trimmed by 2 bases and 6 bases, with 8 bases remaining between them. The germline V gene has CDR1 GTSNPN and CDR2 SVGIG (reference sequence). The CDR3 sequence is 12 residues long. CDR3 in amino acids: CAWSLGGNIQYF. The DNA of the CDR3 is TGTGCCTGGAGTCTCGGTGGAAACATTCAGTACTTC.

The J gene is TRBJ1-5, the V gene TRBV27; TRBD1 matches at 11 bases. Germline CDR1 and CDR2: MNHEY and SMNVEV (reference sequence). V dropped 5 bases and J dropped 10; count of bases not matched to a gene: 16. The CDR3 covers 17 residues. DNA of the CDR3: TGTGCCAGCAGTCTCCTCGGTGGACAGGGGGCAATTCGACCCCAGCATTTT. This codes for CASSLLGGQGAIRPQHF.

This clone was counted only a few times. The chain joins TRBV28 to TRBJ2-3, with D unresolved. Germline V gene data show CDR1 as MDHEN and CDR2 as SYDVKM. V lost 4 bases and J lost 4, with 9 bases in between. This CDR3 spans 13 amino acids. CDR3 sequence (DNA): TGTGCCAGCAGTTCCCCTTTCTCAGATACGCAGTATTTT. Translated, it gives CASSSPFSDTQYF.

CDR3 bases: TGTGCCAGCAGTTACAGTCAGCCCCAGCATTTT. Translated: CASSYSQPQHF. The V call is TRBV28, the J call TRBJ1-5, with D unclear. V was clipped by 4 bases and J by 6 bases, with 4 bases between them. This CDR3 has 11 residues. Germline CDR1 and CDR2: MDHEN and SYDVKM.

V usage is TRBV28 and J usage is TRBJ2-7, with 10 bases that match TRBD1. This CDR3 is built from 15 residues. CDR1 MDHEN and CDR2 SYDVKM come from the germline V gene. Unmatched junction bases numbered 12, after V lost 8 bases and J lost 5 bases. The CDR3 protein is CASGGTGVDWDEQYF. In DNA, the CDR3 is TGTGCCAGCGGGGGGACAGGGGTGGATTGGGACGAGCAGTACTTC.

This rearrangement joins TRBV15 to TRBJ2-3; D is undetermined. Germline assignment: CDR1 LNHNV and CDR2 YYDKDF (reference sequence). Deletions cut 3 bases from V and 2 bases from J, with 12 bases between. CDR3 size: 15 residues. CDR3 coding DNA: TGTGCCACCAGCAGGGTGACGGGTCTCACAGATACGCAGTATTTT. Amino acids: CATSRVTGLTDTQYF.

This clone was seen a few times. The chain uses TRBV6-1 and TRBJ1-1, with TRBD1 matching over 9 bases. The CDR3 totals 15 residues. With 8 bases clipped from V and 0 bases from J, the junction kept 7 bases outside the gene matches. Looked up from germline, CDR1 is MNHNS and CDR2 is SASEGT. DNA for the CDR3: TGTGCCAGCTTCGTGGACAGGGGCATGAACACTGAAGCTTTCTTT. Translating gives CASFVDRGMNTEAFF.

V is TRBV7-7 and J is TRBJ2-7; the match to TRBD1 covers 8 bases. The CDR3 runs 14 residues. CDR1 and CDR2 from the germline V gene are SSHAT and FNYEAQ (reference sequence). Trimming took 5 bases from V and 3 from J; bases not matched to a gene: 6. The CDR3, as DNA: TGTGCCAGCAGCCTCGACAGGGGAGGCTACGAGCAGTACTTC. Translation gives CASSLDRGGYEQYF.

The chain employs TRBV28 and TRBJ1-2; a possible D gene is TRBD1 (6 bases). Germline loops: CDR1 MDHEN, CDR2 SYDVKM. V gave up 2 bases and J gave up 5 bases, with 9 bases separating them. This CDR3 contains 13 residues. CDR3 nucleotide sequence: TGTGCCAGCAGTTTAGCAGGGGAGTATGGCTACACCTTC. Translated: CASSLAGEYGYTF.